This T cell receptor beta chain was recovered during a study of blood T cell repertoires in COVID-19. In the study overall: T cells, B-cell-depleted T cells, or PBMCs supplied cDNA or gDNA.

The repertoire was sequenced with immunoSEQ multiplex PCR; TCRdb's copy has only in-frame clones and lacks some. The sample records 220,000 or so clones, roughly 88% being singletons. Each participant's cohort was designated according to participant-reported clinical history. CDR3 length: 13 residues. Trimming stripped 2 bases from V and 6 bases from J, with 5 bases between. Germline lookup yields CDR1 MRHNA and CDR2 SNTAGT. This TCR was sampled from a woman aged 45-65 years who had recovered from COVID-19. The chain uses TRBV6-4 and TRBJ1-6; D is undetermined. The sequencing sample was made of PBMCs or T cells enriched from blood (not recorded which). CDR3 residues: CASSDESNSPLHF. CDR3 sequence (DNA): TGTGCCAGCAGTGACGAGAGTAATTCACCCCTCCACTTT.